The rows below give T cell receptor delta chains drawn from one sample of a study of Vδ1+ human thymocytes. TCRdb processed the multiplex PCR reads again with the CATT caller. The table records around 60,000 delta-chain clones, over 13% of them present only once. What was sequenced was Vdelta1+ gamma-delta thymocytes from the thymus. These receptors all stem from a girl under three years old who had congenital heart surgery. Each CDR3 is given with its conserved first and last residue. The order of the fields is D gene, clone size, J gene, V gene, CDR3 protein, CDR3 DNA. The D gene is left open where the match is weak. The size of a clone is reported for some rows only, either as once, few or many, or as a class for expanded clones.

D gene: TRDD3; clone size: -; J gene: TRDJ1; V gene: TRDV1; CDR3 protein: CALGGGFPSVGTGGATDKLIF; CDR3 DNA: TGTGCTCTTGGGGGAGGGTTCCCCTCCGTGGGTACTGGGGGAGCCACCGATAAACTCATCTTT
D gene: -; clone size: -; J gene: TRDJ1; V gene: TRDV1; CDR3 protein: CALGDLPSSFLQTTGGLYTDKLIF; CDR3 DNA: TGTGCTCTTGGGGACCTCCCCTCTTCCTTCCTACAGACGACTGGGGGCCTGTACACCGATAAACTCATCTTT
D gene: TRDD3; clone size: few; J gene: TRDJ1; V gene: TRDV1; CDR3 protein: CALGESPPTVLGDTTTDKLIF; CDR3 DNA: TGTGCTCTTGGGGAAAGTCCTCCAACAGTACTGGGGGATACGACCACCGATAAACTCATCTTT
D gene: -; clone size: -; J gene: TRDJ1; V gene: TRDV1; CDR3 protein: CALGEKSPRGTYTDKLIF; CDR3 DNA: TGTGCTCTTGGGGAAAAGTCTCCTAGGGGGACCTACACCGATAAACTCATCTTT
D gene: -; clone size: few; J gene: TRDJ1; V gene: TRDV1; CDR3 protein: CALGNETTDKLIF; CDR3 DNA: TGTGCTCTTGGGAACGAGACCACCGATAAACTCATCTTT
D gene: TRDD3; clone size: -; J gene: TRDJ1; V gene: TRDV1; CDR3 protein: CALGDPTVGDPSDKLIF; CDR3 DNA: TGTGCTCTTGGGGATCCTACGGTGGGGGATCCTAGCGATAAACTCATCTTT
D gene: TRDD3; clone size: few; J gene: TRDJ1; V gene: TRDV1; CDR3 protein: CALGDLPPRVYDPPVLGDISDKLIF; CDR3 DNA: TGTGCTCTTGGGGATTTACCCCCAAGAGTCTACGACCCTCCGGTACTGGGGGATATATCCGATAAACTCATCTTT
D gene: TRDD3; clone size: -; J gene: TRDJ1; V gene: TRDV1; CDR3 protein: CALGEKASFLPLIDGGYADKLIF; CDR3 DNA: TGTGCTCTTGGGGAAAAGGCCTCCTTCCTACCCCTCATTGATGGGGGATACGCCGATAAACTCATCTTT
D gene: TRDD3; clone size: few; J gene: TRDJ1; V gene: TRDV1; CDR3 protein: CALGEVGDTGPGKLIF; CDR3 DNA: TGTGCTCTTGGCGAAGTGGGGGATACGGGACCCGGTAAACTCATCTTT
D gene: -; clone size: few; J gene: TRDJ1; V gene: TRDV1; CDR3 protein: CALGEPTRGSYQGIHLPYKLIF; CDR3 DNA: TGTGCTCTTGGGGAACCCACTAGGGGATCCTACCAAGGGATACACCTACCTTATAAACTCATCTTT
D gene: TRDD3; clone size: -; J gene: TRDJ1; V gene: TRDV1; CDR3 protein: CALGDIPRSGYGGIQSIGPYTDKLIF; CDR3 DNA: TGTGCTCTTGGGGATATCCCCCGGTCTGGGTACGGGGGGATACAATCAATAGGACCGTACACCGATAAACTCATCTTT
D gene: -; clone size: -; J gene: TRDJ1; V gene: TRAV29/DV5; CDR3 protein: CSVLLCSKGEGHLGKLIF; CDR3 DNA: -
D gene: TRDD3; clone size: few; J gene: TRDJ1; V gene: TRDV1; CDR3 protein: CALGERTGRHPVCTGGYCRADKLIF; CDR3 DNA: TGTGCTCTTGGGGAACGAACGGGGAGGCATCCCGTCTGTACTGGGGGATACTGTCGCGCCGATAAACTCATCTTT
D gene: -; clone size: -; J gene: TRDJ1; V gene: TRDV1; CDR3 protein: CALGARAFLRGTGGDYTDKLIF; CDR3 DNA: TGTGCTCTTGGGGCCCGCGCCTTCCTACGAGGTACTGGGGGTGATTACACCGATAAACTCATCTTT
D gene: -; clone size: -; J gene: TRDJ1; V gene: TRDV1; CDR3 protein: CALGRPTFRGMSLGPDKLIF; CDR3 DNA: TGTGCTCTTGGGCGTCCTACGTTTAGGGGGATGTCCCTAGGGCCCGATAAACTCATCTTT
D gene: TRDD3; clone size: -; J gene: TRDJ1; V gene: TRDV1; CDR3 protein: CALGEPGRVLTRTGGTVPMKYTDKLIF; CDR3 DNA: TGTGCTCTTGGGGAACCGGGTCGCGTCCTGACTCGTACTGGGGGAACAGTACCGATGAAGTACACCGATAAACTCATCTTT
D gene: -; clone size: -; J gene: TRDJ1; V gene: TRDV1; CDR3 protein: CALGARSRPLGPHTDKLIF; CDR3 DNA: TGTGCTCTTGGGGCCCGCTCCCGCCCCCTGGGGCCACACACCGATAAACTCATCTTT
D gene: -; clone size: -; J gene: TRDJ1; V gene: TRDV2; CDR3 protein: CACDTCTRVEPAIQNETDKLIF; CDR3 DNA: TGTGCCTGTGACACCTGTACACGAGTGGAACCCGCCATCCAAAACGAAACCGATAAACTCATCTTT
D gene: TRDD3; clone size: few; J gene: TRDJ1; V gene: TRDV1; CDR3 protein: CALGELADLLTLYWGIRADKLIF; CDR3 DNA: TGTGCTCTTGGGGAACTAGCGGACCTACTGACCTTGTACTGGGGGATACGTGCCGATAAACTCATCTTT
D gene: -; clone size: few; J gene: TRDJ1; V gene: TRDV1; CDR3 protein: CALGDRLKVSEGVLIF; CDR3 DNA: TGTGCTCTTGGGGACAGGCTTAAAGTGAGTGAGGGAGTTCTCATCTTT
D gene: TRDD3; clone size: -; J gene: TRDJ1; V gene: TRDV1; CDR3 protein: CALGGRGGYAEKLIF; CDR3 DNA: TGTGCTCTTGGGGGCCGAGGGGGATACGCGGAGAAACTCATCTTT
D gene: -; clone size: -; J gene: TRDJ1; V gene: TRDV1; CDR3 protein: CALGERPSRASGLYKLIF; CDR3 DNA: TGTGCTCTTGGGGAACGGCCTTCTAGAGCCTCTGGGTTATATAAACTCATCTTT
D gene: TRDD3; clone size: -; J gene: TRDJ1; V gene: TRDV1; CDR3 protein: CALGDSLLLGADTDKLIF; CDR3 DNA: TGTGCTCTTGGAGATTCCCTCCTACTGGGGGCAGACACCGATAAACTCATCTTT